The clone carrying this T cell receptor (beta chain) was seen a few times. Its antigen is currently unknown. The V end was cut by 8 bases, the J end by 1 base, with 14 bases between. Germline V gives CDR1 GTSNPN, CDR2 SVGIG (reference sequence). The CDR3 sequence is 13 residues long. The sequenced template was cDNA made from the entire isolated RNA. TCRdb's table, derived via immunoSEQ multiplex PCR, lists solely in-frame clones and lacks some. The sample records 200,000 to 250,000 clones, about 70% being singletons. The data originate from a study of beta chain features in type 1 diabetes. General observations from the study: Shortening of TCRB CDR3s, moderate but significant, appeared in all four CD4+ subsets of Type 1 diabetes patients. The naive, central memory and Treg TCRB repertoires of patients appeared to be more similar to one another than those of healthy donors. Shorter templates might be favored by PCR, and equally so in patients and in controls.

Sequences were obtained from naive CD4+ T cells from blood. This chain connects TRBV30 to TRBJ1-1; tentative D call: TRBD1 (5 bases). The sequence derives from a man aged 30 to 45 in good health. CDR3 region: CAGRGGANTEAFF. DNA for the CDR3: TGTGCCGGCCGTGGGGGAGCGAACACTGAAGCTTTCTTT.